This is a list of T cell receptor beta chains from one sample in a study of cytomegalovirus exposure and HLA in healthy donors. Data came from immunoSEQ multiplex PCR; TCRdb stores just in-frame clones and leaves some out. The sample includes under 200,000 clones, roughly 77% of them seen just once. The sequenced material came from PBMCs. The receptors were gathered from a woman in her 50s in good health and CMV-seropositive. CDR3s include the opening cysteine and the closing phenylalanine or tryptophan. A D gene is named only where the DNA matches it firmly. Size is stated for part of the rows, as once, few or many counts, or as a class when the clone is expanded.

d_call j_call cdr3_length v_call clone_size cdr3_aa cdr3_nt
- TRBJ2-7 15 TRBV9 - CASSVSQAYSYEQYF TGTGCCAGCAGCGTCAGTCAGGCCTACTCCTACGAGCAGTACTTC
- TRBJ2-5 15 TRBV6-5 - CASSLRGLGQETQYF TGTGCCAGCAGTTTAAGGGGGTTGGGCCAAGAGACCCAGTACTTC
TRBD1 TRBJ2-3 18 TRBV5-1 - CASSSPGQSAGRADTQYF TGCGCCAGCAGCTCGCCGGGACAGAGCGCCGGGCGGGCAGATACGCAGTATTTT
TRBD1 TRBJ1-2 13 TRBV9 - CASSATGKGGYTF TGTGCCAGCAGCGCGACAGGGAAGGGTGGCTACACCTTC
TRBD1 TRBJ2-4 14 TRBV7-9 - CASSHRDRGNIQYF TGTGCCAGCAGCCACCGGGACAGAGGAAACATTCAGTACTTC
TRBD1 TRBJ1-1 15 TRBV4-3 few CASSRWTGRDTEAFF TGCGCCAGCAGCCGTTGGACAGGGAGGGACACTGAAGCTTTCTTT
- TRBJ2-2 15 TRBV5-4 - CASSQGTWNTGELFF TGTGCCAGCAGCCAGGGCACGTGGAACACCGGGGAGCTGTTTTTT
- TRBJ1-2 15 TRBV13 - CASSPKGWTNYGYTF TGTGCCAGCAGCCCGAAGGGGTGGACAAACTATGGCTACACCTTC
- TRBJ1-2 11 TRBV28 - CASRQLHGYTF TGTGCCAGCAGACAGCTCCATGGCTACACCTTC
- TRBJ1-1 13 TRBV4-3 many CASSQFRGSEAFF TGCGCCAGCAGCCAATTCAGGGGCTCTGAAGCTTTCTTT
- TRBJ2-2 12 TRBV7-6 once CASGGRTGELFF TGTGCCAGCGGCGGGCGAACCGGGGAGCTGTTTTTT
TRBD1 TRBJ1-4 17 TRBV5-1 once CASSFLPPQGADEKLFF TGCGCCAGCAGCTTCCTCCCCCCACAGGGGGCGGATGAAAAACTGTTTTTT
- TRBJ1-2 13 TRBV29-1 - CSVGTWRNYGYTF TGCAGCGTTGGAACGTGGCGTAACTATGGCTATACCTTC
- TRBJ2-2 15 TRBV7-8 - CASSLGATGTGELFF TGTGCCAGCAGCCTAGGAGCAACCGGGACCGGGGAGCTGTTTTTT
- TRBJ1-6 15 TRBV7-9 - CASSLVAGDNSPLHF TGTGCCAGCAGTTTAGTGGCAGGGGATAATTCACCCCTCCACTTT
TRBD2 TRBJ2-2 13 TRBV7-9 - CSSTMGGAGELFF TGTTCCAGCACCATGGGGGGGGCCGGGGAGCTGTTTTTT
- TRBJ1-2 13 TRBV6-5 once CASGGRKNYGYTF TGTGCCAGCGGGGGCCGAAAGAACTATGGCTACACCTTC
- TRBJ1-1 15 TRBV18 few CASSPNSHMNTEAFF TGTGCCAGCTCACCCAACAGCCACATGAACACTGAAGCTTTCTTT
- TRBJ2-1 14 TRBV6-5 - CASSYLGGRGEQFF TGTGCCAGCAGTTACCTAGGGGGAAGGGGTGAGCAGTTCTTC
- TRBJ2-1 14 TRBV5-8 - CASRPGPSYNEQFF TGTGCCAGCAGGCCGGGTCCCAGTTACAATGAGCAGTTCTTC
TRBD2 TRBJ2-3 16 TRBV5-4 few CASNPDPSGGGDTQYF TGTGCCAGCAACCCGGATCCTAGCGGGGGTGGAGATACGCAGTATTTT
TRBD1 TRBJ1-1 11 TRBV7-2 - CASSLLQGAFF TGTGCCAGCAGCTTATTACAGGGGGCTTTCTTT
- TRBJ2-5 13 TRBV7-2 - CASTNRGKETQYF TGTGCCAGCACAAACCGGGGGAAAGAGACCCAGTACTTC
- TRBJ2-1 12 TRBV11-3 - CASSSQGNEQFF TGTGCCAGCAGCTCTCAGGGTAATGAGCAGTTCTTC
- TRBJ2-7 13 TRBV6-5 - CASGPRQSPEQYF TGTGCCAGCGGACCGAGACAGTCTCCCGAGCAGTACTTC
TRBD2 TRBJ2-5 16 TRBV28 - CASSLLSGGGRETQYF TGTGCCAGCAGTTTATTAAGCGGGGGGGGTCGGGAGACCCAGTACTTC
- TRBJ1-2 14 TRBV6-5 - CASRSIGGAYGYTF TGTGCCAGCAGATCTATAGGGGGGGCCTATGGCTACACCTTC
- TRBJ2-7 13 TRBV18 - CASSPLSGDEQYF TGTGCCAGCTCACCACTTTCAGGGGACGAGCAGTACTTC
- TRBJ1-4 13 TRBV28 - CASTRNSNEKLFF TGTGCCAGCACACGAAACAGTAATGAAAAACTGTTTTTT